Below, 14 T cell receptor beta chains from the same sample are listed, as sequenced in a study of blood T cell repertoires in COVID-19. Assay: immunoSEQ multiplex PCR; the TCRdb copy retains only in-frame clones and omits some. Of 440,000 or so clones in the sample, 75% to 90% are singletons; the top ten hold approximately 1.5%. The specimen sequenced was peripheral blood. The receptors here all came from a woman between 40 and 50 years old with COVID-19, enrolled during active disease.

The chain couples TRBV30 to TRBJ2-1, with D perhaps TRBD1 (7 bases). The CDR3 sequence is 13 residues long. The V gene's germline CDR1 is GTSNPN and CDR2 SVGIG (reference sequence). V dropped 5 bases and J dropped 11 bases, with 19 bases sitting between them. DNA for the CDR3: TGTGCCTGGGCCGTGGAGGGGGCCGTCCAGCAGTTCTTC. Its translation: CAWAVEGAVQQFF.

The V gene is TRBV5-5, the J gene TRBJ2-5, with 8 bases fitting TRBD2. Germline values: CDR1 SGHKS, CDR2 YYEKEE (reference sequence). The trim removed 3 bases at V and 5 bases at J, leaving 6 bases unmatched. This CDR3 contains 14 residues. This chain's CDR3 is CASSSGTSTETQYF. In DNA, the CDR3 is TGTGCCAGCAGCTCAGGGACTAGTACTGAGACCCAGTACTTC.

The rearrangement uses TRBV7-9 and TRBJ2-5; maybe TRBD1 (5 bases). V was clipped by 0 bases and J by 2 bases, with 16 bases between them. Germline CDR1 and CDR2: SEHNR and FQNEAQ (reference sequence). This CDR3 contains 17 residues. This chain's CDR3 is CASSLATGRVGQETQYF. CDR3 nucleotides: TGTGCCAGCAGCTTAGCGACGGGCAGGGTGGGACAAGAGACCCAGTACTTC.

This chain joins TRBV14 and TRBJ2-3, with 7 bases aligning to TRBD2. Germline CDR1 reads SGHDN; CDR2 reads FVKESK. CDR3 length: 16 amino acids. V shed 4 bases and J 3 bases; nucleotides not matched to a gene: 10. The CDR3, as DNA: TGTGCCAGCAGCCTCTTGGGGGAGCGGGGAACAGATACGCAGTATTTT. It is translated as CASSLLGERGTDTQYF.

The CDR3 spells CASSFEDEAFF. The DNA for the CDR3 is TGTGCCAGCAGCTTTGAGGATGAAGCTTTCTTT. This chain joins TRBV7-8 and TRBJ1-1; D is undetermined. CDR1 and CDR2 from the germline V gene are SGHVS and FQNEAQ. The CDR3 is 11 residues long. The V end lost 3 bases, the J end lost 7 bases, and 6 bases lay between the germline ends. The full variable domain, with the rest looked up from reference TRBV7-8 and TRBJ1-1, is GAGVSQSPRYKVAKRGQDVALRCDPISGHVSLFWYQQALGQGPEFLTYFQNEAQLDKSGLPSDRFFAERPEGSVSTLKIQRTQQEDSAVYLCASSFEDEAFFGQGTRLTVV.

V usage is TRBV2 and J usage is TRBJ2-7, with D maybe TRBD2 (6 bases). V was pared by 4 bases and J by 1 base, with 8 bases between. This CDR3 region has 13 residues. Per germline, CDR1 SNHLY and CDR2 FYNNEI. Here the CDR3 DNA reads TGTGCCAGCAGTGTAGGGACTTCCTACGAGCAGTACTTC. Translated, it gives CASSVGTSYEQYF.

V and J are TRBV27 and TRBJ2-7, with 8 bases fitting TRBD1. The CDR3 covers 13 residues. V shed 0 bases, J shed 12 bases, and the junction held 7 bases outside the gene matches. CDR1 is MNHEY, CDR2 SMNVEV, per germline (reference sequence). Here the CDR3 reads CASSLSSAGGLYF. The CDR3 nucleotides read TGTGCCAGCAGTTTATCGTCGGCAGGGGGCCTGTACTTC.

This clone was observed a few times. The chain is built from TRBV29-1 and TRBJ1-5, with D maybe TRBD1 (6 bases). Germline V gene sequence: CDR1 SQVTM, CDR2 ANQGSEA. The CDR3 is made up of 13 amino acids. Trimming took off 5 bases at V and 2 bases at J, with 10 bases between the two ends. CDR3 protein: CSVLQGGNQPQHF. The CDR3 coding sequence is TGCAGCGTTCTACAGGGTGGCAATCAGCCCCAGCATTTT.

The V and J genes are TRBV6-6 and TRBJ1-5; 11 bases fit TRBD1. J was trimmed by 5 bases and V by 2 bases; bases with no gene match: 5. The CDR3 runs to 16 residues. CDR1 and CDR2 from the germline V gene are MNHNY and SVGAGI (reference sequence). In DNA, the CDR3 is TGTGCCAGCAGTTACGCTGGGACAGGGGGTCATCAGCCCCAGCATTTT. Protein product: CASSYAGTGGHQPQHF.

The chain joins TRBV23-1 to TRBJ2-3; TRBD2 agrees at 13 bases. TRBV23-1 is known as an ORF, though its function is uncertain. The V segment lost 2 bases and the J segment 0 bases; nucleotides outside the gene matches: 5. This CDR3 is 18 amino acids long. CDR3 coding DNA: TGCGCCAGCAGTCAAAGTACTAGCGGGGGGGCTAGCACAGATACGCAGTATTTT. Translating it yields CASSQSTSGGASTDTQYF.

The chain combines TRBV24-1 with TRBJ2-3, with 10 positions matching TRBD1. Germline V gene lookup returns CDR1 KGHDR and CDR2 SFDVKD. The trim removed 4 bases at V and 0 bases at J, leaving 9 bases unmatched. This CDR3 is 18 amino acids long. The DNA for the CDR3 is TGTGCCACCAGTGAGTCGCCGGGACAGGGGATAAGCACAGATACGCAGTATTTT. The encoded protein is CATSESPGQGISTDTQYF.

This sequence joins TRBV12-3 or TRBV12-4 and TRBJ1-3; no clear D. Trimming took off 4 bases at V and 2 bases at J, with 6 bases between the two ends. This CDR3 is 13 amino acids long. The CDR3 protein is CASSSTPGNTIYF. The DNA for the CDR3 is TGTGCCAGCAGTTCTACCCCTGGAAACACCATATATTTT.

The chain carries TRBV28 and TRBJ2-2; 7 positions match TRBD2. This CDR3 comprises 12 residues. Germline V lookup: CDR1 MDHEN, CDR2 SYDVKM. V lost 2 bases, J lost 9 bases, and 0 bases stayed unmatched. CDR3 loop: CASSLSGRELFF. The CDR3 DNA reads TGTGCCAGCAGTTTAAGCGGGAGGGAGCTGTTTTTT.

DNA for the CDR3: TGTGCCAGCAGTGGGAGGGGCGAGCAGTACTTC. Residues: CASSGRGEQYF. The V and J genes are TRBV3-1 (or the pseudogene TRBV3-2) and TRBJ2-7; 7 bases are a match to TRBD2. With 6 bases clipped from V and 6 bases from J, the junction kept 2 bases outside the gene matches. CDR3 length equals 11 residues. Per germline, CDR1 LGHDT and CDR2 YNNKEL (reference sequence).